The 17 T cell receptor beta chains below all came from one sample that was sequenced in a study of tumor and adjacent non-tumor tissue in lung cancer listed by TCRdb under 2018. RNA was isolated from bulk unsorted tissue, and RNA quality was assessed with a NanoDrop ND-1000 and an Agilent 2100. The normal lung samples consisted of distant non-tumor tissue collected more than 3 cm from the tumor edge. The library was generated by multiplex PCR. These reads were obtained on an Illumina HiSeq 2500. Following protocols modified from ARM-PCR, the researchers constructed TCRbeta libraries through three rounds of nested PCR with primers (Table S4). In-frame beta chains were kept once TCRdb had trimmed the public reads at Q25 with fastp and called clones with MiXCR. Entries are consolidated by CDR3 protein sequence, retaining the most common genes and DNA. The sample table shows 80,000 to 130,000 distinct CDR3 sequences, and about 62% are seen once. Around 20% of the sample comes from the top ten.

The sequenced sample was distant non-tumor lung tissue. The receptors come from a young man with non-small cell lung cancer.

This clonotype was found a few times. A much larger clone is a single base away; this may be a read error. This chain uses TRBV5-5 with TRBJ2-7; the D is unclear. This CDR3 is 12 amino acids long. Germline V lookup: CDR1 SGHKS, CDR2 YYEKEE (reference sequence). The CDR3, as DNA: TGTCCCAGCAGCTTGGACCGGGACGAGCAGTACTTC. This sequence encodes CPSSLDRDEQYF.

J is TRBJ1-3 and V is TRBV7-3; the match to TRBD1 covers 11 bases. J gave up 2 bases and V 4 bases, and 4 bases lay outside the gene matches. This CDR3 has 16 amino acids. The germline CDR1 and CDR2 sequences are SGHTA and FQGTGA. This CDR3 reads CASSSGTGGTGNTIYF. CDR3 nucleotides: TGTGCCAGCAGCTCCGGGACAGGGGGTACTGGAAACACCATATATTTT. The full variable domain, completed using reference TRBV7-3 and TRBJ1-3, is GAGVSQTPSNKVTEKGKYVELRCDPISGHTALYWYRQSLGQGPEFLIYFQGTGAADDSGLPNDRFFAVRPEGSVSTLKIQRTERGDSAVYLCASSSGTGGTGNTIYFGEGSWLTVV.

The DNA of the CDR3 is TGTGCCAGCAGCTTATCGGGGCAAGCCTACGAGCAGTACTTC. Protein sequence: CASSLSGQAYEQYF. The chain recombines TRBV11-2 with TRBJ2-7, with D possibly called TRBD1 or TRBD2 (5 bases each). The V gene lost 2 bases and the J gene lost 2 bases, with 10 bases spanning the gap. The CDR3 is 14 amino acids. Germline assignment: CDR1 SGHAT and CDR2 FQNNGV.

The V and J genes are TRBV30 and TRBJ2-7; 9 bases are shared with TRBD1. This CDR3 is 13 amino acids long. Germline-derived CDR1 and CDR2 are GTSNPN and SVGIG (reference sequence). Trimming removed 2 bases from V and 3 bases from J; junction bases left unmatched: 2. CDR3 loop: CAWSMGQGYEQYF. The CDR3 coding sequence is TGTGCCTGGAGTATGGGACAGGGCTACGAGCAGTACTTC.

This rearrangement joins TRBV20-1 to TRBJ2-2; the D call may be TRBD1 or TRBD2 (5 bases each). Germline values: CDR1 DFQATT, CDR2 SNEGSKA (reference sequence). The CDR3 loop spans 14 amino acids. V dropped 5 bases and J dropped 5 bases, with 15 bases sitting between them. DNA for the CDR3: TGCAGTGCTTGTATGGGGGTAGAAACCGGGGAGCTGTTTTTT. As protein: CSACMGVETGELFF.

A note on this clonotype: A much larger clone is a single base away; this may be a read error. The rearrangement uses TRBV12-3 or TRBV12-4 and TRBJ2-7, with 7 bases fitting TRBD1. The CDR3 is 14 residues long. The V segment lost 6 bases and the J segment 1 base; nucleotides outside the gene matches: 6. The CDR3 region has the DNA TGTGCCAGCAGGTTGACAGGGCCGTCCTACGAGCAGTACTTC. Protein: CASRLTGPSYEQYF.

This clonotype was seen at least ten times. The chain employs TRBV20-1 and TRBJ2-1; 10 nucleotides match TRBD1. CDR3 length equals 14 residues. The V segment lost 5 bases and the J segment 6 bases; nucleotides outside the gene matches: 7. Germline V gene data show CDR1 as DFQATT and CDR2 as SNEGSKA (reference sequence). The CDR3 nucleotides are TGCAGTGCTGAAAGACAGGGGGCCCGCAATGAGCAGTTCTTC. This gives the protein CSAERQGARNEQFF.

This clonotype was counted a single time. The conserved phenylalanine or tryptophan is not found at the CDR3 terminus, so this likely reflects a read error. The DNA is omitted, as the CDR3 cannot be located on it reliably, and the CDR3 follows TCRdb's listing. This sequence joins TRBV4-3 and TRBJ1-1. Including both end residues, the CDR3 is 15 amino acids long. Germline CDR1 LGHNA, CDR2 YSLEER. CDR3 region: CASSPERALNTEVFL.

On this clonotype itself: One end of the junction is discordant with germline, which a read error may explain. The V gene is TRBV7-9, the J gene TRBJ2-3; 14 nucleotides align to TRBD2. Germline CDR1 SEHNR, CDR2 FQNEAQ (reference sequence). The CDR3 is 15 residues long. The CDR3 bases are TGTGCCAGCAGCCGGACTAGCGGGAGGACAGATATGCAGTATTTT. Its translation: CASSRTSGRTDMQYF.

For this clonotype: A read error is likely, as this CDR3 ends without the conserved phenylalanine or tryptophan. The J gene is TRBJ2-6, the V gene TRBV6-2 or TRBV6-3, with 7 bases identical to TRBD1. The CDR3 is 15 residues long. Germline CDR1 MNHEY, CDR2 SVGEGT. CDR3 loop: CAISPRGPGANVLTL. As DNA, the CDR3 is TGTGCCATCAGTCCTAGGGGGCCCGGGGCCAATGTCCTGACTTTA.

The sample holds a few counts of this clonotype. In this CDR3 the conserved last residue, phenylalanine or tryptophan, is missing, so a read error is likely. The chain uses TRBV11-2 and TRBJ2-6; D gene ambiguous. CDR3 length: 15 amino acids. Germline V gene lookup returns CDR1 SGHAT and CDR2 FQNNGV. Here the CDR3 reads CAGSLRFSGANVLTL. As DNA, the CDR3 is TGTGCCGGCAGCTTACGGTTCTCTGGGGCCAACGTCCTGACTCTC.

V usage is TRBV11-2 and J usage is TRBJ2-7; the D gene is possibly TRBD2 (5 bases). V dropped 4 bases and J dropped 6 bases, with 19 bases sitting between them. This CDR3 has 15 residues. Germline assignment: CDR1 SGHAT and CDR2 FQNNGV. The CDR3 sequence is CASSSLGGSEGEQYF. The CDR3 coding sequence is TGTGCCAGCAGCTCCCTGGGTGGGAGTGAGGGCGAGCAGTACTTC.

Regarding this clonotype: The junction differs from germline at one of its ends, possibly a read error. This chain links TRBV12-3 or TRBV12-4 with TRBJ2-7; possible D gene TRBD2, 6 bases. The CDR3 loop spans 14 amino acids. The CDR3 nucleotides read TGTGCCAGCAGTTGGGGTGGGGGGTCCTACGGGCAGTACTTC. This translates into CASSWGGGSYGQYF.

The V gene is TRBV29-1, the J gene TRBJ1-1, with D maybe TRBD1 (5 bases). The CDR3 is made up of 12 amino acids. V lost 4 bases to trimming and J lost 7 bases, with 13 bases between them. Germline V gene data show CDR1 as SQVTM and CDR2 as ANQGSEA. Written as DNA, the CDR3 is TGCAGCGTTGCAATGCAGGACATTGAAGCTTTCTTT. This encodes CSVAMQDIEAFF.

As to this clonotype: The conserved phenylalanine or tryptophan is not found at the CDR3 terminus, so this likely reflects a read error. This rearrangement joins TRBV20-1 to TRBJ2-2, with D hard to call. The CDR3 contains 13 residues. Germline-derived CDR1 and CDR2 are DFQATT and SNEGSKA (reference sequence). The CDR3 bases are TGCAGTGTTAGAGATGTCGGAACGGAGGAGCTGTTTCTC. Translation gives CSVRDVGTEELFL.

A word on this clonotype: A much larger clone lies one base from this, so it may be a read error. The chain uses TRBV13 and TRBJ1-4; the D is unclear. CDR3 length equals 14 residues. From germline, CDR1 is PRHDT and CDR2 FYEKMQ (reference sequence). The CDR3 protein is CACSLARSNEKLFF. CDR3 nucleotide sequence: TGTGCCTGCAGCTTAGCCAGGAGTAATGAAAAACTGTTTTTT.

The rearrangement uses TRBV28 and TRBJ2-2; 7 bases agree with TRBD2. The CDR3 is 14 amino acids. Germline V lookup: CDR1 MDHEN, CDR2 SYDVKM. Trimming at V came to 11 bases and at J to 4 bases, leaving 10 bases not matched to a gene. The CDR3, as DNA: TGTGCCGCCAGAGTGGCTAGCGGCACCGGGGAGCTGTTTTTT. Translated, it gives CAARVASGTGELFF. Variable domain in full (rest from reference TRBV28 and TRBJ2-2): DVKVTQSSRYLVKRTGEKVFLECVQDMDHENMFWYRQDPGLGLRLIYFSYDVKMKEKGDIPEGYSVSREKKERFSLILESASTNQTSMYLCAARVASGTGELFFGEGSRLTVL.